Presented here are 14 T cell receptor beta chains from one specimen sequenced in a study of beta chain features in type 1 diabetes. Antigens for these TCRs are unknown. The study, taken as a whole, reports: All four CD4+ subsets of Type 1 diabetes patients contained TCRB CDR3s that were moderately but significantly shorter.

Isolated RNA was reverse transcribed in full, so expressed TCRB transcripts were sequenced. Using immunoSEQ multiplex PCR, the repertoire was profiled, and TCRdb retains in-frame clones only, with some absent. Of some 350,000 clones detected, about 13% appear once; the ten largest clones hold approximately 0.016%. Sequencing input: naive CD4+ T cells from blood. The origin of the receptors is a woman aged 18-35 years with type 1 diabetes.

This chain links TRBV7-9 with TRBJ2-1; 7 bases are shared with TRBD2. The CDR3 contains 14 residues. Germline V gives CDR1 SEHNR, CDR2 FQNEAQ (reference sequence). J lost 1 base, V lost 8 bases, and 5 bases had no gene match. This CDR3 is CASRGSWSYNEQFF. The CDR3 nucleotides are TGTGCCAGCCGCGGGAGTTGGTCCTACAATGAGCAGTTCTTC.

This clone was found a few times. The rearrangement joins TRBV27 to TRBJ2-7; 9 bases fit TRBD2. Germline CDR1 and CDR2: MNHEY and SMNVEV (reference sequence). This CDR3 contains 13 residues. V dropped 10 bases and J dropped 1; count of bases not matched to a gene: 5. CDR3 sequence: CATPLAGSYEQYF. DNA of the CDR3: TGTGCCACCCCACTAGCGGGTTCCTACGAGCAGTACTTC.

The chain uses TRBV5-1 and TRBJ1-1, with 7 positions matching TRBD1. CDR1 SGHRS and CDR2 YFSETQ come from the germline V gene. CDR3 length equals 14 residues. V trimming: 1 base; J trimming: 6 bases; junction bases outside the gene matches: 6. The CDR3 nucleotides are TGCGCCAGCAGCTTGAGGACAGGCGGGGCTGAAGCTTTCTTT. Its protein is CASSLRTGGAEAFF.

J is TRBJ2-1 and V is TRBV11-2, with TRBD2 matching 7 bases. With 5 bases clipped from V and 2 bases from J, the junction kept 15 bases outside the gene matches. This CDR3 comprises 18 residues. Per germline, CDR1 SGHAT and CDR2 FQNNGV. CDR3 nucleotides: TGTGCCAGCAGCCCCCGTTTGAGGTCTAGCGGACCCTACAATGAGCAGTTCTTC. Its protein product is CASSPRLRSSGPYNEQFF.

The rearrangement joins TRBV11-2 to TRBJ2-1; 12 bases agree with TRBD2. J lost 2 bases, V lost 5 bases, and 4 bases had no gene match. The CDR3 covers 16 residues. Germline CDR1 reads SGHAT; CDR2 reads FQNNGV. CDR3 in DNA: TGTGCCAGCAGCAGACTAGCGGGAGTCACCTACAATGAGCAGTTCTTC. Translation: CASSRLAGVTYNEQFF.

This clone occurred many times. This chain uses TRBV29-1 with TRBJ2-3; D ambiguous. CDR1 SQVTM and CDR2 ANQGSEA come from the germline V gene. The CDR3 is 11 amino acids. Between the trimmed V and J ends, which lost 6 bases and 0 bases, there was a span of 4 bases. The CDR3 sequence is CSVESTDTQYF. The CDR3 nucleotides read TGCAGCGTGGAGAGCACAGATACGCAGTATTTT.

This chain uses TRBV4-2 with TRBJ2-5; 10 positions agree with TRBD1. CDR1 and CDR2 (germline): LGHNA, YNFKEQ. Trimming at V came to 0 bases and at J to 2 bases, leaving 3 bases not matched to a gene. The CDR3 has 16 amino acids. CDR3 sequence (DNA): TGTGCCAGCAGCCAAGATCGGACAGGGGGGCAAGAGACCCAGTACTTC. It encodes CASSQDRTGGQETQYF.

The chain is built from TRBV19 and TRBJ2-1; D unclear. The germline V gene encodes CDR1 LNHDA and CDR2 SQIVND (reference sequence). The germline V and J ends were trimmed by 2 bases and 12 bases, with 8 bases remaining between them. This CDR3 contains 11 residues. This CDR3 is CASSINERQFF. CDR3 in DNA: TGTGCCAGTAGTATAAATGAGCGGCAGTTCTTC. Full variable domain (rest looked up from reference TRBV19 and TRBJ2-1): DGGITQSPKYLFRKEGQNVTLSCEQNLNHDAMYWYRQDPGQGLRLIYYSQIVNDFQKGDIAEGYSVSREKKESFPLTVTSAQKNPTAFYLCASSINERQFFGPGTRLTVL.

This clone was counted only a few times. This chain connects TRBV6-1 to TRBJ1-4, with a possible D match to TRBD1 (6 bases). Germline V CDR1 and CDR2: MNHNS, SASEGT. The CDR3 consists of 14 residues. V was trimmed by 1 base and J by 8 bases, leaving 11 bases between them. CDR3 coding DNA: TGTGCCAGCAGTGAAGGACAGGCTTGGGAAAAACTGTTTTTT. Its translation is CASSEGQAWEKLFF.

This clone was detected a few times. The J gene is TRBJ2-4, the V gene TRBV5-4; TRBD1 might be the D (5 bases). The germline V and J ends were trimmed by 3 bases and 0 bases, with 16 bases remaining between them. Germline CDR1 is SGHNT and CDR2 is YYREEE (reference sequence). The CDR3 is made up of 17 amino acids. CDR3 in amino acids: CASSSPQGTLAKNIQYF. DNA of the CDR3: TGTGCCAGCAGCTCACCTCAGGGAACTCTAGCCAAAAACATTCAGTACTTC.

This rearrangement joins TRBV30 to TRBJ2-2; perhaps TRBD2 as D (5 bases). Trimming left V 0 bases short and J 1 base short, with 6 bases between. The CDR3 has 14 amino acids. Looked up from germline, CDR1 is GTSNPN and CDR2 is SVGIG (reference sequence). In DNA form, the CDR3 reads TGTGCCTGGAGTGTAGGACTGAACACCGGGGAGCTGTTTTTT. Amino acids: CAWSVGLNTGELFF.

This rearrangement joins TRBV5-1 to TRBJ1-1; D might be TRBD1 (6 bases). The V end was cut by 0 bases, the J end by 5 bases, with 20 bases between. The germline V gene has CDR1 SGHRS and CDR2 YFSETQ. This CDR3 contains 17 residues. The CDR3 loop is CASSLGQGSLLGTEAFF. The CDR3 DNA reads TGCGCCAGCAGCTTGGGTCAGGGGTCACTACTGGGGACTGAAGCTTTCTTT.

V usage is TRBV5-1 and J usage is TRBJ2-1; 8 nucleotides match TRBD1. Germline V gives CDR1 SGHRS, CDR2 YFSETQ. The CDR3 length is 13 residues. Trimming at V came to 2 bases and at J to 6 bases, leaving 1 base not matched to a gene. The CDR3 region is CASSFQGANEQFF. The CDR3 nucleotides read TGCGCCAGCAGCTTCCAGGGGGCCAATGAGCAGTTCTTC. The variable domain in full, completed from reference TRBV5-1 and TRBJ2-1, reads KAGVTQTPRYLIKTRGQQVTLSCSPISGHRSVSWYQQTPGQGLQFLFEYFSETQRNKGNFPGRFSGRQFSNSRSEMNVSTLELGDSALYLCASSFQGANEQFFGPGTRLTVL.

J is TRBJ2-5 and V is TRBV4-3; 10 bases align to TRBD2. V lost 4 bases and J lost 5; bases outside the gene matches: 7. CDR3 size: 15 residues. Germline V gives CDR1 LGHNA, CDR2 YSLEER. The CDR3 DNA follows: TGCGCCAGCAGCCCGGGGGGACTAGCGATGGAGACCCAGTACTTC. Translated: CASSPGGLAMETQYF.